The 23 T cell receptor beta chains in this list originate from one sample, sequenced in a study of shared clonotypes between healthy human individuals. Only in-frame clones appear in the TCRdb table, and some are missing; sequencing was by immunoSEQ multiplex PCR. Of 2.3 million or so clones in the sample, over 90% are singletons; the top ten hold 0.39%. Material for sequencing was naive CD4+ T cells from PBMCs. Indicated subset: CD45RA+ positively selected. These receptors came from a man aged 18 to 29 in good health. Some clones in this sample may be carry-over from other donors' samples.

The CDR3 DNA reads as TGTGCCAGCAGCCCGTTTTTTGGAAACACCGGGGAGCTGTTTTTT. Translated, it gives CASSPFFGNTGELFF. The chain is built from TRBV14 and TRBJ2-2; D uncertain. V was clipped by 4 bases and J by 2 bases, with 11 bases between them. This CDR3 has 15 amino acids. Germline V lookup: CDR1 SGHDN, CDR2 FVKESK.

The chain joins TRBV7-9 to TRBJ1-3; D call uncertain. There are 14 residues in the CDR3. Germline loops: CDR1 SEHNR, CDR2 FQNEAQ (reference sequence). Between the trimmed V and J ends, which lost 5 bases and 8 bases, there was a span of 16 bases. Written as DNA, the CDR3 is TGTGCCAGCAGCATTCTAGCAGTCGGAGACACCATATATTTT. It specifies CASSILAVGDTIYF. The full variable domain, rest sourced from reference TRBV7-9 and TRBJ1-3, is DTGVSQNPRHKITKRGQNVTFRCDPISEHNRLYWYRQTLGQGPEFLTYFQNEAQLEKSRLLSDRFSAERPKGSFSTLEIQRTEQGDSAMYLCASSILAVGDTIYFGEGSWLTVV.

The chain has TRBV10-3 and TRBJ2-7, with 10 bases aligning to TRBD2. J was trimmed by 5 bases and V by 10 bases; bases with no gene match: 11. Germline V gives CDR1 ENHRY, CDR2 SYGVKD. This CDR3 is 14 amino acids long. CDR3 bases: TGTGCCACCCAACCCGGGACTAGCGTCGACGAGCAGTACTTC. Its translation is CATQPGTSVDEQYF.

The chain joins TRBV27 to TRBJ1-4; D remains unclear. The CDR3 covers 13 residues. Deletions cut 6 bases from V and 7 bases from J, with 12 bases between. Germline CDR1 reads MNHEY; CDR2 reads SMNVEV (reference sequence). CDR3 in DNA: TGTGCCAGCAGCCTCCGGGAGGGTGAAAAACTGTTTTTT. This encodes CASSLREGEKLFF.

The chain has TRBV30 and TRBJ2-1; TRBD1 aligns across 7 bases. The CDR3 loop spans 13 amino acids. Germline CDR1 is GTSNPN and CDR2 is SVGIG (reference sequence). V shed 3 bases, J shed 6 bases, and the junction held 5 bases outside the gene matches. CDR3 in DNA: TGTGCCTGGAGGCCAGGGGGAAGCAATGAGCAGTTCTTC. It yields the protein CAWRPGGSNEQFF.

The chain joins TRBV7-6 to TRBJ2-1, with 8 bases fitting TRBD2. Losses at the gene ends were 6 bases for V and 7 bases for J; bases not matched to a gene: 20. The CDR3 length is 18 residues. The germline CDR1 and CDR2 sequences are SGHVS and FNYEAQ. The CDR3 loop is CASSWRLASTLRGNEQFF. Here the CDR3 DNA reads TGTGCCAGCAGTTGGCGACTAGCGAGCACCCTCCGTGGGAATGAGCAGTTCTTC.

The V gene is TRBV6-6, the J gene TRBJ2-7; D remains ambiguous. Germline-derived CDR1 and CDR2 are MNHNY and SVGAGI (reference sequence). CDR3 length: 16 amino acids. Deletions cut 4 bases from V and 4 bases from J, with 20 bases between. CDR3 region: CASSSPMVRDGYEQYF. The CDR3 region has the DNA TGTGCCAGCAGTTCCCCGATGGTTAGGGATGGGTACGAGCAGTACTTC.

The table lists this clone with a few counts. Other DNA sequences of this sample code for an identical CDR3. The J gene is TRBJ1-3, the V gene TRBV28; D call uncertain. Germline V gene sequence: CDR1 MDHEN, CDR2 SYDVKM. The V and J ends lost 2 bases and 2 bases respectively, with 1 base between them. CDR3 length: 12 amino acids. The DNA for the CDR3 is TGTGCCAGCAGTTTACCTGGAAACACCATATATTTT. Its protein is CASSLPGNTIYF.

J is TRBJ2-7 and V is TRBV5-1, with 11 bases fitting TRBD1. V shed 4 bases, J shed 2 bases, and the junction held 5 bases outside the gene matches. CDR3 length equals 15 residues. Per the germline V gene, CDR1 is SGHRS and CDR2 is YFSETQ. The CDR3 spells CASSPGTGGTYEQYF. In DNA, the CDR3 is TGCGCCAGCAGCCCCGGGACAGGGGGTACCTACGAGCAGTACTTC.

This clone came up once. This chain joins TRBV28 and TRBJ2-7, with 7 positions matching TRBD2. The length of the CDR3 is 16 residues. J gave up 0 bases and V 3 bases, and 8 bases lay outside the gene matches. CDR1 is MDHEN, CDR2 SYDVKM, per germline. CDR3 region: CASSFRRPSGSYEQYF. The CDR3 DNA reads TGTGCCAGCAGTTTTCGGAGACCTAGCGGCTCCTACGAGCAGTACTTC.

The chain carries TRBV19 and TRBJ1-5, with TRBD1 matching over 7 bases. V lost 3 bases, J lost 15 bases, and 11 bases stayed unmatched. Germline CDR1 and CDR2: LNHDA and SQIVND (reference sequence). This CDR3 region has 13 residues. CDR3 in amino acids: CASSMPDRDVWHF. The CDR3 coding sequence is TGTGCCAGTAGTATGCCTGACAGGGACGTTTGGCATTTT.

The V call is TRBV7-2, the J call TRBJ2-5, with D tentatively TRBD2 (6 bases). Trimming removed 5 bases from V and 2 bases from J, with 9 bases in between. CDR3 length equals 13 residues. Germline V gene data show CDR1 as SGHTA and CDR2 as FQGNSA. In DNA, the CDR3 is TGTGCCAGCAGCCCCGGGAGACAAGAGACCCAGTACTTC. Residues: CASSPGRQETQYF.

The DNA of the CDR3 is TGTGCCATCAGTGAGCCACAGGGTGTATTTTCTGGAAACACCATATATTTT. Amino acids: CAISEPQGVFSGNTIYF. V and J are TRBV10-3 and TRBJ1-3; weak D call: TRBD1 (6 bases). Germline CDR1 and CDR2: ENHRY and SYGVKD. Trimming took 2 bases from V and 1 from J, leaving 15 bases between them. The CDR3 sequence is 17 residues long.

DNA for the CDR3: TGTGCCAGCAGCGCTGTAGGGGTCTCACAGTACTTC. The encoded protein is CASSAVGVSQYF. The chain recombines TRBV7-2 with TRBJ2-7; maybe TRBD1 (5 bases). V was cut by 5 bases and J by 10 bases, with 15 bases left in between. Germline CDR1 reads SGHTA; CDR2 reads FQGNSA. The CDR3 sequence is 12 residues long.

CDR3 nucleotide sequence: TGTGCCAGCAGTGAAAATTCGGTCTCCTACAATGAGCAGTTCTTC. As protein: CASSENSVSYNEQFF. J is TRBJ2-1 and V is TRBV6-1; no reliable D call. This CDR3 region has 15 residues. Deletions cut 2 bases from V and 0 bases from J, with 8 bases between. Germline CDR1 MNHNS, CDR2 SASEGT.

The rearrangement joins TRBV18 to TRBJ2-7; D is ambiguous. Germline CDR1 is KGHSH and CDR2 is LQKENI. The CDR3 is made up of 14 amino acids. The V and J ends lost 2 bases and 5 bases respectively, with 13 bases between them. The chain's CDR3 is CASSPLLDNHEQYF. The CDR3 nucleotides are TGTGCCAGCTCACCATTACTCGACAATCACGAGCAGTACTTC. Full variable domain (rest looked up from reference TRBV18 and TRBJ2-7): NAGVMQNPRHLVRRRGQEARLRCSPMKGHSHVYWYRQLPEEGLKFMVYLQKENIIDESGMPKERFSAEFPKEGPSILRIQQVVRGDSAAYFCASSPLLDNHEQYFGPGTRLTVT.

V is TRBV23-1 and J is TRBJ2-4; unclear D gene. TRBV23-1 is filed as an ORF, its function uncertain. CDR3 size: 18 residues. The V gene lost 4 bases and the J gene lost 0 bases, with 19 bases spanning the gap. The chain's CDR3 is CASSPPVLRQVAKNIQYF. The CDR3 nucleotides read TGCGCCAGCAGTCCGCCCGTTTTGCGGCAGGTAGCCAAAAACATTCAGTACTTC.

This clone was picked up one time. The V and J genes are TRBV29-1 and TRBJ2-1; 10 bases are a match to TRBD2. The CDR3 spans 15 residues. J lost 5 bases, V lost 7 bases, and 11 bases had no gene match. CDR1 is SQVTM and CDR2 is ANQGSEA in the germline V gene. In nucleotides, the CDR3 is TGCAGCGCCGGACTAGCGGTTACTCCTAACAATGAGCAGTTCTTC. This translates into CSAGLAVTPNNEQFF.

The chain employs TRBV4-1 and TRBJ1-4, with TRBD1 as a possible D gene (5 bases). This CDR3 is built from 15 residues. Trimming pared 4 bases from V and 0 bases from J, leaving 9 bases between. The germline V gene encodes CDR1 MGHRA and CDR2 YSYEKL. The CDR3 region is CASSRSGATNEKLFF. The DNA of the CDR3 is TGCGCCAGCAGCCGATCGGGGGCAACTAATGAAAAACTGTTTTTT.

A word on this clone: This CDR3 is also generated by other DNA sequences in the sample. The V and J genes are TRBV7-2 and TRBJ2-7; D unclear. The CDR3 runs 12 residues. The V and J ends lost 5 bases and 6 bases respectively, with 11 bases between them. Germline CDR1 is SGHTA and CDR2 is FQGNSA. CDR3 DNA sequence: TGTGCCAGCAGCCTTGACTCGGGCGAGCAGTACTTC. Protein product: CASSLDSGEQYF.

CDR3: CASSPAPLDIQYF. For the CDR3, the DNA is TGTGCCAGCTCACCAGCCCCTTTAGACATTCAGTACTTC. The chain combines TRBV18 with TRBJ2-4, with unresolved D. Trimming stripped 2 bases from V and 8 bases from J, with 10 bases between. The CDR3 contains 13 residues. The germline V gene encodes CDR1 KGHSH and CDR2 LQKENI.

As concerns this clone: The same CDR3 arises from other DNA sequences in this sample as well. The chain employs TRBV6-1 and TRBJ1-4, with D possibly matching TRBD1 (5 bases). Per the germline V gene, CDR1 is MNHNS and CDR2 is SASEGT. V was cut by 9 bases and J by 4 bases, with 12 bases left in between. The CDR3 totals 13 residues. The CDR3 DNA is TGTGCCAGTTCCCGGGACGGTAATGAAAAACTGTTTTTT. It codes for CASSRDGNEKLFF.

The chain has TRBV6-6 and TRBJ1-3; D uncertain. Trimming took off 4 bases at V and 0 bases at J, with 13 bases between the two ends. Germline V gives CDR1 MNHNY, CDR2 SVGAGI (reference sequence). CDR3 length: 16 amino acids. The CDR3 sequence is CASSFPRTDSGNTIYF. CDR3 DNA: TGTGCCAGCAGTTTCCCCAGGACGGACTCTGGAAACACCATATATTTT.